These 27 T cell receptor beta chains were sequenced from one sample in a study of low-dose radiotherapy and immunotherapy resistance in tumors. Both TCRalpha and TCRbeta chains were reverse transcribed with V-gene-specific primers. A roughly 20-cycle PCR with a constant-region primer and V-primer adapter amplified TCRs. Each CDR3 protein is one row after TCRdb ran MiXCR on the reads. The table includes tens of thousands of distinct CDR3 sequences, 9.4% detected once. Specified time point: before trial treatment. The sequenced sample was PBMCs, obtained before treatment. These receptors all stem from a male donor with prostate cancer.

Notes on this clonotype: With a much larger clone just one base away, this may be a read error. The CDR3 loop reads CATSESGATGGHGYTF. DNA of the CDR3: TGTGCCACCAGTGAAAGTGGGGCAACAGGGGGCCATGGCTACACCTTC. The chain has TRBV28 and TRBJ1-2, with 9 bases identical to TRBD1. CDR1 and CDR2 from the germline V gene are MDHEN and SYDVKM. The CDR3 has 16 amino acids.

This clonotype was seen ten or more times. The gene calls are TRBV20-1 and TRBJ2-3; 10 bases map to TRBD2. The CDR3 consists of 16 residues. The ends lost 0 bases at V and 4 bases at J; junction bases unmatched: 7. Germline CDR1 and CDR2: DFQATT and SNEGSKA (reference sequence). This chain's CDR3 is CSARDLAGEWADTQYF. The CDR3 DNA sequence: TGCAGTGCTAGAGATCTAGCGGGAGAATGGGCAGATACGCAGTATTTT.

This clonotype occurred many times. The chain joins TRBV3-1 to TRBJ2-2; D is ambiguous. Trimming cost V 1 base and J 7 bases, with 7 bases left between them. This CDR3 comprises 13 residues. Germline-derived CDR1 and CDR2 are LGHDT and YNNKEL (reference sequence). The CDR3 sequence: CASSQATIGELFF. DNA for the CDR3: TGTGCCAGCAGCCAAGCCACTATCGGGGAGCTGTTTTTT.

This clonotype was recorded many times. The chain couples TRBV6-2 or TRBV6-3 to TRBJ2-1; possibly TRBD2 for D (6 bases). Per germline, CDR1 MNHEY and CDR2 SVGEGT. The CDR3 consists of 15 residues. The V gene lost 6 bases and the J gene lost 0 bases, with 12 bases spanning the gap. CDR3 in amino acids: CASRAAGPSYNEQFF. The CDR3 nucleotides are TGTGCCAGCAGGGCAGCGGGCCCCTCCTACAATGAGCAGTTCTTC.

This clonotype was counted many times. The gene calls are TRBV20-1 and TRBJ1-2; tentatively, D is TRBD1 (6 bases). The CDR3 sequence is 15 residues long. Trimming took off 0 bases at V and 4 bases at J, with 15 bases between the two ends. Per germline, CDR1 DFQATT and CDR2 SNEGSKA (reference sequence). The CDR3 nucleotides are TGCAGTGCTAGAGATGACGGGGGGCGCTTCTATGGCTACACCTTC. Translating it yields CSARDDGGRFYGYTF.

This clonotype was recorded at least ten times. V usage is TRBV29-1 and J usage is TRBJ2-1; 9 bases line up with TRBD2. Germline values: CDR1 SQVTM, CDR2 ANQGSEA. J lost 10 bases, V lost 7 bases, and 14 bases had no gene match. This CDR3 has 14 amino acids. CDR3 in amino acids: CSARTLAGSGEQFF. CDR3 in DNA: TGCAGCGCCCGAACCCTAGCGGGATCAGGGGAGCAGTTCTTC.

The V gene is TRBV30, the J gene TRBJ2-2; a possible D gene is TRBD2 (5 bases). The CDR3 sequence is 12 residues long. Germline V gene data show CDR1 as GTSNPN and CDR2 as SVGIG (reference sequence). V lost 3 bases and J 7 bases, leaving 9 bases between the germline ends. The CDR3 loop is CAWSLGVGELFF. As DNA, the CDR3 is TGTGCCTGGAGCTTGGGAGTCGGGGAGCTGTTTTTT.

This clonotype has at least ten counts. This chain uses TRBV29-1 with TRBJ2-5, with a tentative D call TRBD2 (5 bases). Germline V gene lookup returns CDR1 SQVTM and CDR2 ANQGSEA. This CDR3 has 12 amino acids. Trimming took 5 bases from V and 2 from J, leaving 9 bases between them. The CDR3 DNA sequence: TGCAGCGTTTTAGGGAGACAAGAGACCCAGTACTTC. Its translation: CSVLGRQETQYF.

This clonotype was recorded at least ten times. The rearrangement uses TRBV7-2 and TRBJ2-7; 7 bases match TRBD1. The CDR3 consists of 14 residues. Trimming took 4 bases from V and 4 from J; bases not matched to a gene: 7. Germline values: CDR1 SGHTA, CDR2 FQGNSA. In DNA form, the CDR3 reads TGTGCCAGCAGCTCAAGGACAGGAACTTACGAGCAGTACTTC. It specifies CASSSRTGTYEQYF.

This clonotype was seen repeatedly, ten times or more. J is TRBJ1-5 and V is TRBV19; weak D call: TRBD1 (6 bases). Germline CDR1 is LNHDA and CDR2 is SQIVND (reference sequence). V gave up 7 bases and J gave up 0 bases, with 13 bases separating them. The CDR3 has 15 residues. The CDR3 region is CASKLTGTSNQPQHF. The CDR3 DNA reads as TGTGCCAGTAAATTGACAGGCACTAGCAATCAGCCCCAGCATTTT.

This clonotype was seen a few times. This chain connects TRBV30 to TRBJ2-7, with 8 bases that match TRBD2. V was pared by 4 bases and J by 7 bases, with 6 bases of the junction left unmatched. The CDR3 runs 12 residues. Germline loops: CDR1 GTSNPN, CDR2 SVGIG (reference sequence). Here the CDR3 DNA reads TGTGCCTGGACTAGCGGGCATACAGAGCAGTACTTC. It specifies CAWTSGHTEQYF.

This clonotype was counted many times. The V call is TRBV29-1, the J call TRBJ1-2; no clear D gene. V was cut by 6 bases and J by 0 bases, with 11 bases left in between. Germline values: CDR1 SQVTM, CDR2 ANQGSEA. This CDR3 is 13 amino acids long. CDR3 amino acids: CSVRPGTNYGYTF. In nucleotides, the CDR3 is TGCAGCGTCAGACCAGGCACTAACTATGGCTACACCTTC.

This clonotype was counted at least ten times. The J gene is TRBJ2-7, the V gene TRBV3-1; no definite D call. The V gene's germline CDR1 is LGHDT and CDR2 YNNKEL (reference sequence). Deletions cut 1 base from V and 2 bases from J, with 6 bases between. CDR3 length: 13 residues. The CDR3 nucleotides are TGTGCCAGCAGCCAAGGCGGCACCTACGAGCAGTACTTC. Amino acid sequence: CASSQGGTYEQYF.

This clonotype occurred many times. The CDR3 DNA is TGTGCCAGCAGTTTTCTCGCCACAGGGGGCCCAAGCAATGAGCAGTTCTTC. Its protein product is CASSFLATGGPSNEQFF. The gene calls are TRBV28 and TRBJ2-1, with TRBD1 matching over 9 bases. The CDR3 consists of 17 residues. Germline loops: CDR1 MDHEN, CDR2 SYDVKM. The J segment lost 6 bases and the V segment lost 3 bases, leaving 12 bases of the junction unmatched.

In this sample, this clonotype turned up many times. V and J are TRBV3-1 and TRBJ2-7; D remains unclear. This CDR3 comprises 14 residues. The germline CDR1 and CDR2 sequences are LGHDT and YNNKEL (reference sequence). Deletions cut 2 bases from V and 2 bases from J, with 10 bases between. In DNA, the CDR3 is TGTGCCAGCAGCCAATGGACCACACCCTACGAGCAGTACTTC. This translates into CASSQWTTPYEQYF.

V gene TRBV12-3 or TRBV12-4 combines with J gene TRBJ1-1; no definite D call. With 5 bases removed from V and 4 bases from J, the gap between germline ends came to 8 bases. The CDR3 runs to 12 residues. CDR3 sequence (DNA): TGTGCCAGCAGTCCCTACGGCACTGAAGCTTTCTTT. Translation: CASSPYGTEAFF.

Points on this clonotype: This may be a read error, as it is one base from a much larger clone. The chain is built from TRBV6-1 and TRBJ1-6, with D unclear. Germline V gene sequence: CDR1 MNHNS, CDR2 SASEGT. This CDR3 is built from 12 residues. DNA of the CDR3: TGTGTCAGCAGTTCCATATATTCACCCCTCCACTTT. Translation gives CVSSSIYSPLHF.

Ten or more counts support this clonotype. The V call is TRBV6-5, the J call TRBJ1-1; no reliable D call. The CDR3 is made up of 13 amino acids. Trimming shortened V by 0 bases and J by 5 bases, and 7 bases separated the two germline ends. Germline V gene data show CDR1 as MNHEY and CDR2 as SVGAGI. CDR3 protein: CASSYSTGTEAFF. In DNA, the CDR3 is TGTGCCAGCAGTTACTCAACGGGGACTGAAGCTTTCTTT.

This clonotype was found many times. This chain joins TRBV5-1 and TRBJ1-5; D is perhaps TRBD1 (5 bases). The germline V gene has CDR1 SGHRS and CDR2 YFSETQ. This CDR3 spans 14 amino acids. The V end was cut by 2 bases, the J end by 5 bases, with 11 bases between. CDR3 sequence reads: CASSLDGTDQPQHF. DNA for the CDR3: TGCGCCAGCAGCTTAGACGGGACCGATCAGCCCCAGCATTTT.

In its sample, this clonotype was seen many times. CDR3 sequence: CASRNRGLETQYF. The CDR3 DNA is TGTGCCAGCAGAAACAGGGGGCTAGAGACCCAGTACTTC. The chain has TRBV6-8 and TRBJ2-5; 9 bases fit TRBD1. Germline values: CDR1 MNHGY, CDR2 SAAAGT. The trim removed 6 bases at V and 4 bases at J, leaving 3 bases unmatched. The CDR3 has 13 amino acids.

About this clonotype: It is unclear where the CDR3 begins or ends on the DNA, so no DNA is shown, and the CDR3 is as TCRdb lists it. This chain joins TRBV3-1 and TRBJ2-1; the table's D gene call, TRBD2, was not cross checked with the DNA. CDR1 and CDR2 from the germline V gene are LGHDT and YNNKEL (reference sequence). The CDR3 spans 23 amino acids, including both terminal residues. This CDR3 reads CASTNQTSMYLCASSLPAVEQFF.

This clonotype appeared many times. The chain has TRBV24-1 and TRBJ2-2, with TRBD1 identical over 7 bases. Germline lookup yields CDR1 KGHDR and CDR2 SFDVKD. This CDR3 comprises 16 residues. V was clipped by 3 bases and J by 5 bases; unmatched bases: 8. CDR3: CATSDRDRVMTGELFF. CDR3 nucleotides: TGTGCCACCAGTGATCGAGACAGGGTAATGACCGGGGAGCTGTTTTTT.

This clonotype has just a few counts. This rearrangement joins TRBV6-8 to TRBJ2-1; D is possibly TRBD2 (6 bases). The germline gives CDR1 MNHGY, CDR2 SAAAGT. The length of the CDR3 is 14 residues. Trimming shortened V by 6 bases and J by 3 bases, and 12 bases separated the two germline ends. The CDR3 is CASRILAGYNEQFF. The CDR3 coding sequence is TGTGCCAGCAGAATACTAGCCGGCTACAATGAGCAGTTCTTC.

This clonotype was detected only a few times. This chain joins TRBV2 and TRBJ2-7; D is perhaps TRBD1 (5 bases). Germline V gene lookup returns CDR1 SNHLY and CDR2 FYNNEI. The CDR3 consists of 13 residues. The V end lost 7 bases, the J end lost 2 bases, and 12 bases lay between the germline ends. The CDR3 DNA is TGTGCCAGCAAGCTGGCCAGGGCCTACGAGCAGTACTTC. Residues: CASKLARAYEQYF. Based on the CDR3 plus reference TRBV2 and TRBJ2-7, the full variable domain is EPEVTQTPSHQVTQMGQEVILRCVPISNHLYFYWYRQILGQKVEFLVSFYNNEISEKSEIFDDQFSVERPDGSNFTLKIRSTKLEDSAMYFCASKLARAYEQYFGPGTRLTVT.

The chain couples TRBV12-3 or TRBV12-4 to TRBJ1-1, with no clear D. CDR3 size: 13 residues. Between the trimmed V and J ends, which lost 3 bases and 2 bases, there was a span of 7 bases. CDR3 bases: TGTGCCAGCAGTTTTGGGTACAACACTGAAGCTTTCTTT. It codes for CASSFGYNTEAFF.

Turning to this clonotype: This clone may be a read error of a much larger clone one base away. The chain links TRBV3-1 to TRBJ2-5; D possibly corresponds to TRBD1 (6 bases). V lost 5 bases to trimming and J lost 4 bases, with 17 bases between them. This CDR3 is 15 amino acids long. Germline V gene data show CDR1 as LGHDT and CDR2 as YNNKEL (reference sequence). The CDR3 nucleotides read TGTGCCAGCAGCGTCAAACTGGGGGCGGGAGAGACCCAGTACTTC. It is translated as CASSVKLGAGETQYF.

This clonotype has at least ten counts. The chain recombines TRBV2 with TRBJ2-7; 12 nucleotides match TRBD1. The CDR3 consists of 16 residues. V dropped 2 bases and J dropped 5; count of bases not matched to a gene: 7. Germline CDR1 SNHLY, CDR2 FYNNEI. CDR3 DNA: TGTGCCAGCAGTGAATCTTGGGGACAGGGGGCCCACGAGCAGTACTTC. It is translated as CASSESWGQGAHEQYF.